A selection of T cell receptor beta chains follows, all from one sample in a study of cytomegalovirus exposure and HLA in healthy donors. Produced via immunoSEQ multiplex PCR; TCRdb's table is partial and in-frame only. The sample lists approximately 170,000 clones; roughly 85% were seen once. The sample taken for sequencing was PBMCs. Receptors originate from a boy younger than 10 in good health and CMV-seronegative. CDR3s include the opening cysteine and the closing phenylalanine or tryptophan. The order of the fields is clone size, D gene, J gene, V gene, CDR3 protein, CDR3 DNA. A D gene is named only where the DNA matches it firmly. Clone size is not always given. Where it is, it says once, few, many or a class for expanded clones.

size: once; D: NA; J: TRBJ2-3; V: TRBV11-2; CDR3: CASSLKSGRRDTQYF; DNA: TGTGCCAGCAGCTTAAAGTCAGGGAGGAGGGATACGCAGTATTTT
size: few; D: TRBD1; J: TRBJ2-7; V: TRBV5-4; CDR3: CASSRGTGNEQYF; DNA: TGTGCCAGCAGCCGGGGGACAGGGAACGAGCAGTACTTC
size: NA; D: NA; J: TRBJ1-1; V: TRBV10-1; CDR3: CASSETKLGGAIREAFF; DNA: TGCGCCAGCAGTGAGACTAAATTAGGAGGAGCGATCCGGGAAGCTTTCTTT
size: NA; D: TRBD2; J: TRBJ2-1; V: TRBV7-9; CDR3: CASSVTGGYNEQFF; DNA: TGTGCCAGCAGCGTTACGGGGGGGTACAATGAGCAGTTCTTC
size: NA; D: TRBD1; J: TRBJ1-2; V: TRBV2; CDR3: CASSETRTGGGYTF; DNA: TGTGCCAGCAGCGAGACCCGGACAGGGGGAGGCTACACCTTC
size: NA; D: NA; J: TRBJ1-2; V: TRBV2; CDR3: CASSPRQTANYGYTF; DNA: TGTGCCAGCAGTCCTCGACAGACCGCTAACTATGGCTACACCTTC
size: NA; D: NA; J: TRBJ1-2; V: TRBV27; CDR3: CASSLRGNYGYTF; DNA: TGTGCCAGCAGCTTAAGGGGTAACTATGGCTACACCTTC
size: NA; D: NA; J: TRBJ2-6; V: TRBV7-9; CDR3: CASSARSTTRSSGANVLTF; DNA: TGTGCCAGCAGCGCCCGATCCACCACACGGAGCTCTGGGGCCAACGTCCTGACTTTC
size: NA; D: NA; J: TRBJ2-1; V: TRBV6-5; CDR3: CASRGTNSYNEQFF; DNA: TGTGCCAGCAGAGGGACAAACTCCTACAATGAGCAGTTCTTC
size: NA; D: NA; J: TRBJ2-3; V: TRBV2; CDR3: CASGGGSTDTQYF; DNA: TGTGCCAGCGGAGGGGGCAGTACAGATACGCAGTATTTT
size: NA; D: TRBD1; J: TRBJ1-2; V: TRBV7-9; CDR3: CASSAGTGFGDGYTF; DNA: TGTGCCAGCAGCGCCGGGACAGGGTTCGGCGATGGCTACACCTTC
size: NA; D: NA; J: TRBJ2-7; V: TRBV6-1; CDR3: CASRVDGGAPYEQYF; DNA: TGTGCCAGCAGAGTAGACGGTGGGGCGCCCTACGAGCAGTACTTC
size: NA; D: TRBD1; J: TRBJ1-5; V: TRBV10-2; CDR3: CASSGGTGGIQPQHF; DNA: TGCGCCAGCAGTGGGGGGACAGGGGGCATACAGCCCCAGCATTTT
size: once; D: NA; J: TRBJ2-5; V: TRBV7-2; CDR3: CASSLASRVQEETQYF; DNA: TGTGCCAGCAGCTTAGCTAGTCGCGTACAGGAAGAGACCCAGTACTTC
size: NA; D: TRBD2; J: TRBJ2-7; V: TRBV4-2; CDR3: CASSQGLAAAYEQYF; DNA: TGTGCCAGCAGCCAGGGACTAGCGGCAGCCTACGAGCAGTACTTC
size: NA; D: TRBD1; J: TRBJ2-2; V: TRBV19; CDR3: CASRPPGQGTGELFF; DNA: TGTGCCAGTAGACCCCCGGGACAGGGGACCGGGGAGCTGTTTTTT
size: NA; D: TRBD1; J: TRBJ1-2; V: TRBV7-9; CDR3: CASSSEGAHYGYTF; DNA: TGTGCCAGCAGCTCAGAGGGGGCTCACTATGGCTACACCTTC
size: NA; D: TRBD2; J: TRBJ2-1; V: TRBV6-6; CDR3: CASSYSLAGPYNEQFF; DNA: TGTGCCAGCAGTTACTCCCTAGCGGGCCCCTACAATGAGCAGTTCTTC
size: NA; D: TRBD1; J: TRBJ2-6; V: TRBV30; CDR3: CAWSVGQGASGANVLTF; DNA: TGTGCCTGGAGCGTCGGACAGGGGGCCTCTGGGGCCAACGTCCTGACTTTC
size: NA; D: NA; J: TRBJ1-6; V: TRBV27; CDR3: CASSLFSGSPLHF; DNA: TGTGCCAGCAGTTTATTCTCGGGTTCACCCCTCCACTTT
size: once; D: NA; J: TRBJ2-7; V: TRBV11-2; CDR3: CASSLNTQATFYEQYF; DNA: TGTGCCAGCAGCTTAAATACACAGGCGACTTTCTACGAGCAGTACTTC
size: once; D: NA; J: TRBJ2-7; V: TRBV28; CDR3: CASRHDRTVPYEQYF; DNA: TGTGCCAGCAGACATGACAGGACCGTTCCCTACGAGCAGTACTTC
size: NA; D: TRBD2; J: TRBJ2-3; V: TRBV4-1; CDR3: CASSQVGGAGDTQYF; DNA: TGCGCCAGCAGCCAAGTCGGGGGGGCCGGGGATACGCAGTATTTT
size: NA; D: TRBD1; J: TRBJ2-2; V: TRBV7-2; CDR3: CASSLPGQGKTGELFF; DNA: TGTGCCAGCAGCTTACCCGGACAGGGGAAGACCGGGGAGCTGTTTTTT
size: NA; D: TRBD2; J: TRBJ2-1; V: TRBV11-2; CDR3: CASSLRSSGRAGNEQFF; DNA: TGTGCCAGCAGCTTACGTAGTAGCGGGAGGGCCGGAAATGAGCAGTTCTTC
size: NA; D: TRBD2; J: TRBJ2-5; V: TRBV2; CDR3: CASSESGVNQETQYF; DNA: TGTGCCAGCAGTGAAAGCGGGGTAAACCAAGAGACCCAGTACTTC
size: NA; D: TRBD1; J: TRBJ1-6; V: TRBV6-6; CDR3: CASSLRQGYSPLHF; DNA: TGTGCCAGCAGTTTAAGACAGGGCTATTCACCCCTCCACTTT
size: NA; D: NA; J: TRBJ2-5; V: TRBV4-1; CDR3: CASSQARPETQYF; DNA: TGCGCCAGCAGCCAAGCCCGTCCGGAGACCCAGTACTTC
size: NA; D: NA; J: TRBJ2-7; V: TRBV30; CDR3: CAWSLRSLDYYEQYF; DNA: TGTGCCTGGAGTCTCCGTTCTCTGGACTACTACGAGCAGTACTTC
size: NA; D: NA; J: TRBJ1-4; V: TRBV28; CDR3: CASSFEGNEKLFF; DNA: TGTGCCAGCAGTTTTGAGGGAAATGAAAAACTGTTTTTT
size: NA; D: TRBD1; J: TRBJ1-2; V: TRBV6-1; CDR3: CATRDRGGYTF; DNA: TGTGCCACCAGGGACAGGGGTGGCTACACCTTC